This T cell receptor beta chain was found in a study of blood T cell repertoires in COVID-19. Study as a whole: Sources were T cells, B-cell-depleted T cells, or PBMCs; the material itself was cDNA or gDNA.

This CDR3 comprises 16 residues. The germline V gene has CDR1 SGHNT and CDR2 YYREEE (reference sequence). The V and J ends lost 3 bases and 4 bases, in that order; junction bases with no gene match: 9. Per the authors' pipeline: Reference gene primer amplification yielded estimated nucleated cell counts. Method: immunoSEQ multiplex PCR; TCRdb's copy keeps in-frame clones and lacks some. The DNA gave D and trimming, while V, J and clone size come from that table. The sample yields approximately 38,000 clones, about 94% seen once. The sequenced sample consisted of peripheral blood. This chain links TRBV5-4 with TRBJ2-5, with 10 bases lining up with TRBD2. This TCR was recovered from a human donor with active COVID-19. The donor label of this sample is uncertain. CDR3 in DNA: TGTGCCAGCAGCTGGGGGGCTAGCGGGGGATTAGAGACCCAGTACTTC. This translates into CASSWGASGGLETQYF.